This is a list of T cell receptor beta chains from one sample in a study of cytomegalovirus exposure and HLA in healthy donors. Sequenced by immunoSEQ multiplex PCR; TCRdb stores in-frame clones only, minus some. The sample has fewer than 400,000 clones, 70% to 90% seen once. The sequenced sample consisted of PBMCs. All receptors derive from a young man in good health and CMV-seronegative. Each CDR3 is given with its conserved first and last residue. The D gene is left open where the match is weak. Size values are once, few and many counts, or a class for expanded clones, and some rows have none.

-,TRBV11-2,TRBJ1-4,TRBD1,CASSFHSRGTGREKLFF,TGTGCCAGCAGCTTCCATAGCCGCGGGACAGGCCGCGAAAAACTGTTTTTT
once,TRBV25-1,TRBJ2-4,-,CASSQGNIQYF,TGTGCCAGCAGTCAGGGGAACATTCAGTACTTC
-,TRBV12-5,TRBJ1-1,-,CASGSGTGVTEAFF,TGTGCTAGTGGTTCCGGGACGGGGGTCACTGAAGCTTTCTTT
-,TRBV4-3,TRBJ1-3,TRBD1,CASSQELRDRAGNTIYF,TGCGCCAGCAGCCAAGAACTACGGGACAGGGCAGGAAACACCATATATTTT
-,TRBV6-6,TRBJ2-2,TRBD1,CASSSTGTYTGELFF,TGTGCCAGCAGTTCGACAGGGACCTACACCGGGGAGCTGTTTTTT
-,TRBV6-6,TRBJ2-7,-,CASGRQAAYEQYF,TGTGCCAGCGGGCGACAGGCTGCCTACGAGCAGTACTTC
-,TRBV5-6,TRBJ1-3,-,CASSRPPGNTIYF,TGTGCCAGCAGCCGGCCTCCCGGGAACACCATATATTTT
-,TRBV7-8,TRBJ1-2,-,CASSLTGRRDGYTF,TGTGCCAGCAGCTTAACCGGCAGGAGGGATGGCTACACCTTC
few,TRBV5-6,TRBJ1-2,-,CASSFAEDIIYGYTF,TGTGCCAGCAGCTTTGCAGAGGACATTATCTATGGCTACACCTTC
once,TRBV27,TRBJ2-7,TRBD2,CASSFSGGGSYEQYF,TGTGCCAGCAGTTTTAGCGGGGGGGGCTCCTACGAGCAGTACTTC
-,TRBV6-1,TRBJ2-7,TRBD2,CASSEEAGGYYEQYF,TGTGCCAGCAGTGAAGAAGCGGGGGGCTACTACGAGCAGTACTTC
-,TRBV25-1,TRBJ1-6,-,CASSEYGGSSSPLHF,TGTGCCAGCAGTGAGTATGGGGGGAGCTCATCACCCCTCCACTTT